These T cell receptor beta chains were read from a single sample in a study of spatial heterogeneity in lung cancer. TCRdb re-called the 5' RACE reads with MiXCR, one entry per CDR3 protein. Of around 110,000 distinct CDR3 sequences in the sample, more than 9% were seen once. This specimen was PBMCs, taken at follow-up. The receptors derive from a male donor with early-stage non-small cell lung cancer. Both conserved end residues are part of each CDR3. The order of the fields is D gene, V gene, clone size, J gene, CDR3 protein, CDR3 DNA. The D gene is left open where the match is weak. Not all rows give a size; the values are once, few, many and, for expanded clones, a class.

-,TRBV11-1,few,TRBJ2-7,CASSLAARPGTLYEQYF,TGTGCCAGCAGCTTAGCTGCCCGGCCAGGGACTCTCTACGAGCAGTACTTC
-,TRBV27,-,TRBJ2-5,CASSLSGARETQYF,TGTGCCAGCAGTTTATCAGGGGCAAGGGAGACCCAGTACTTC
-,TRBV5-1,few,TRBJ1-6,CASSLEAGPNSPLHF,TGCGCCAGCAGCTTGGAGGCCGGACCCAATTCACCCCTCCACTTT
TRBD1,TRBV5-1,-,TRBJ1-4,CASSVTGGGNEKLFF,TGCGCCAGCAGCGTTACAGGGGGAGGTAATGAAAAACTGTTTTTT
-,TRBV2,few,TRBJ2-7,CASSEDREQYF,TGTGCCAGCAGTGAAGACAGGGAGCAGTACTTC
TRBD1,TRBV4-1,many,TRBJ1-2,CASSTRQGAEGYTF,TGCGCCAGCAGCACTCGACAGGGGGCTGAAGGCTACACCTTC
-,TRBV10-3,-,TRBJ1-1,CAISPQGRTEAFF,TGTGCCATCAGTCCTCAGGGACGCACTGAAGCTTTCTTT
-,TRBV18,-,TRBJ1-1,CASSPPSAGNTEAFF,TGTGCCAGCTCACCACCGTCTGCGGGTAACACTGAAGCTTTCTTT
-,TRBV7-9,-,TRBJ1-1,CASSLGAGTNTEAFF,TGTGCCAGCAGCTTAGGAGCAGGGACGAACACTGAAGCTTTCTTT
-,TRBV4-1,few,TRBJ2-3,CASSQTRGASTDTQYF,TGCGCCAGCAGCCAAACACGGGGGGCGAGCACAGATACGCAGTATTTT
-,TRBV29-1,many,TRBJ1-2,CSVDSYGYTF,TGCAGCGTCGACAGCTATGGCTACACCTTC
-,TRBV5-1,-,TRBJ2-1,CASSITGSYNEQFF,TGCGCCAGCAGCATTACAGGGTCCTACAATGAGCAGTTCTTC
TRBD1,TRBV7-2,few,TRBJ1-5,CASSLAGRGGQPQHF,TGTGCCAGCAGCTTAGCTGGCAGGGGGGGCCAGCCCCAGCATTTT
-,TRBV6-5,-,TRBJ2-1,CASSSTTAYEQFF,TGTGCCAGCAGTTCCACGACCGCATATGAGCAGTTCTTC
-,TRBV10-3,few,TRBJ2-7,CAISEATGPDYEQYF,TGTGCCATCAGTGAGGCTACAGGGCCTGACTACGAGCAGTACTTC
-,TRBV7-8,-,TRBJ2-1,CASSAPSFPQFF,TGTGCCAGCAGCGCGCCTAGTTTCCCGCAGTTCTTC
-,TRBV20-1,-,TRBJ2-4,CSASIRQGAKNIQYF,TGCAGTGCTAGCATCAGGCAAGGGGCCAAAAACATTCAGTACTTC
-,TRBV2,few,TRBJ2-5,CASSAGRGQETQYF,TGTGCCAGCAGTGCCGGCAGGGGTCAAGAGACCCAGTACTTC
TRBD1,TRBV5-1,few,TRBJ1-2,CASSPQPGQGNYGYTF,TGCGCCAGCAGCCCTCAACCGGGACAGGGGAACTATGGCTACACCTTC
-,TRBV3-1,many,TRBJ2-2,CASSQTRGFRGTGELFF,TGTGCCAGCAGCCAAACGCGAGGGTTCAGAGGCACCGGGGAGCTGTTTTTT
TRBD2,TRBV5-4,-,TRBJ2-1,CASSLNSGGAANEQFF,TGTGCCAGCAGCTTAAATAGCGGGGGGGCCGCCAATGAGCAGTTCTTC
-,TRBV7-2,few,TRBJ2-2,CASSPLENTGELFF,TGTGCCAGCAGCCCCCTGGAGAACACCGGGGAGCTGTTTTTT
-,TRBV12-3/TRBV12-4,few,TRBJ2-1,CASSLGAGGLNEQFF,TGTGCCAGCAGTTTGGGGGCAGGGGGGCTTAATGAGCAGTTCTTC
TRBD1,TRBV12-3/TRBV12-4,many,TRBJ1-5,CASSRQGASNQPQHF,TGTGCCAGCAGTCGACAGGGGGCAAGCAATCAGCCCCAGCATTTT
-,TRBV28,once,TRBJ1-1,CASREIPTGNTEAFF,TGTGCCAGCAGAGAGATACCGACGGGGAACACTGAAGCTTTCTTT
TRBD2,TRBV7-2,many,TRBJ2-1,CASSRSSAGVYNEQFF,TGTGCCAGCAGCAGATCCTCAGCGGGGGTATACAATGAGCAGTTCTTC
-,TRBV9,many,TRBJ2-3,CASSVDRLSTDTQYF,TGTGCCAGCAGCGTAGACAGGCTAAGCACAGATACGCAGTATTTT
-,TRBV2,few,TRBJ1-5,CASSLRDGNNQPQHF,TGTGCCAGCAGTCTACGAGACGGGAACAATCAGCCCCAGCATTTT
-,TRBV4-2,-,TRBJ2-1,CASSLGVGEQFF,TGTGCCAGCAGCCTCGGGGTTGGTGAGCAGTTCTTC
TRBD2,TRBV12-3/TRBV12-4,-,TRBJ2-5,CASTDSPGLVQETQYF,TGTGCCAGCACTGACTCGCCGGGACTAGTGCAAGAGACCCAGTACTTC
-,TRBV29-1,many,TRBJ2-3,CSVRPGTPSTDTQYF,TGCAGCGTTCGTCCCGGGACCCCGAGCACAGATACGCAGTATTTT
TRBD2,TRBV4-2,few,TRBJ2-2,CASSQGLAGAGRIGELFF,TGTGCCAGCAGCCAAGGGCTAGCGGGGGCCGGCCGTATCGGGGAGCTGTTTTTT
TRBD2,TRBV12-3/TRBV12-4,-,TRBJ2-3,CASSLVQRGGVTQYF,TGTGCCAGCAGTTTAGTTCAGCGGGGGGGCGTTACGCAGTATTTT
-,TRBV9,few,TRBJ2-1,CASGGAGPNEQFF,TGTGCCAGCGGGGGGGCTGGACCAAATGAGCAGTTCTTC
TRBD1,TRBV7-9,many,TRBJ2-7,CASSLPLRTGTYEQYF,TGTGCCAGCAGCTTACCCCTTAGGACAGGCACCTACGAGCAGTACTTC
TRBD1,TRBV12-3/TRBV12-4,few,TRBJ2-3,CASSSGQGGSTDTQYF,TGTGCCAGCAGTTCCGGACAGGGTGGAAGCACAGATACGCAGTATTTT
-,TRBV20-1,many,TRBJ1-2,CSARDPARGRGYTF,TGCAGTGCTAGAGATCCCGCCAGGGGCCGTGGCTACACCTTC
-,TRBV7-2,-,TRBJ2-1,CASSRGGVYNEQFF,TGTGCCAGCAGCCGAGGGGGTGTCTACAATGAGCAGTTCTTC
-,TRBV5-1,many,TRBJ1-3,CASSLVQGSGNTIYF,TGCGCCAGCAGCTTGGTTCAGGGCTCTGGAAACACCATATATTTT
-,TRBV5-1,-,TRBJ2-3,CASSTGEDTQYF,TGCGCCAGCAGTACCGGTGAAGATACGCAGTATTTT
-,TRBV20-1,-,TRBJ1-4,CSARPTQDREKLFF,TGCAGTGCTAGACCCACTCAAGATCGGGAAAAACTGTTTTTT
-,TRBV3-1,-,TRBJ1-6,CASSQASNSPLHF,TGTGCCAGCAGCCAGGCCTCAAATTCACCCCTCCACTTT
-,TRBV5-1,-,TRBJ2-2,CASSYTGYSMTGELFF,TGCGCCAGCAGCTACACAGGGTATTCAATGACCGGGGAGCTGTTTTTT
-,TRBV5-1,many,TRBJ1-1,CASSSRGAYTEAFF,TGCGCCAGCAGTTCTCGAGGGGCGTACACTGAAGCTTTCTTT
-,TRBV20-1,many,TRBJ1-5,CSARDQQVAIFGQPQHF,TGCAGTGCTAGAGATCAACAGGTGGCAATATTTGGTCAGCCCCAGCATTTT
TRBD1,TRBV27,-,TRBJ1-2,CASSITGGNGYTF,TGTGCCAGCAGTATAACAGGGGGTAATGGCTACACCTTC
TRBD2,TRBV7-9,-,TRBJ2-1,CASSPRTSGGGNEQFF,TGTGCCAGCAGCCCCCGGACTAGCGGGGGGGGGAATGAGCAGTTCTTC
-,TRBV5-1,many,TRBJ2-5,CASSFGPLETQYF,TGCGCCAGCAGCTTCGGACCCTTGGAGACCCAGTACTTC
TRBD1,TRBV4-1,many,TRBJ2-1,CASRLADRGGSNEQFF,TGCGCCAGCAGGCTAGCGGACAGGGGGGGAAGTAATGAGCAGTTCTTC
TRBD1,TRBV18,-,TRBJ2-1,CASSPKTGSNEQFF,TGTGCCAGCTCACCAAAGACAGGGTCCAATGAGCAGTTCTTC
-,TRBV9,few,TRBJ1-3,CASSPHGRGSGNTIYF,TGTGCCAGCAGCCCCCATGGAAGGGGCTCTGGAAACACCATATATTTT
-,TRBV5-1,-,TRBJ1-3,CASSSPEEDAGNTIYF,TGCGCCAGCAGCTCACCCGAGGAGGACGCTGGAAACACCATATATTTT